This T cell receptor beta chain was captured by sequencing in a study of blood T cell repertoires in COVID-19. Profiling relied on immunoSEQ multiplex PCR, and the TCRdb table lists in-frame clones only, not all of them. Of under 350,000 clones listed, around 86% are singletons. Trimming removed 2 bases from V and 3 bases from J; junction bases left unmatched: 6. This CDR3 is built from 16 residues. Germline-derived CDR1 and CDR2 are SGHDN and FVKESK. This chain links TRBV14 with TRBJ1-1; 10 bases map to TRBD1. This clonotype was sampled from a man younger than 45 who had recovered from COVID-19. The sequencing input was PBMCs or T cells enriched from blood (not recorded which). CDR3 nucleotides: TGTGCCAGCAGCCAATGGGGGACAGGGGCGGACACTGAAGCTTTCTTT. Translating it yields CASSQWGTGADTEAFF.